The rows below give T cell receptor beta chains drawn from one sample of a study of T cells in Graves' hyperthyroidism and ophthalmopathy. MiXCR was run by TCRdb on the multiplex PCR reads, yielding one entry per CDR3 protein. This table has about 840,000 distinct CDR3 sequences, about two fifths appearing once. Sample: blood. These receptors were obtained from a man aged 18 to 29 with Graves' hyperthyroidism. The CDR3 runs from the conserved cysteine through the conserved F or W. A D gene is named only where the DNA matches it firmly. Where a row states a size, it is once, few, many or the class of an expanded clone; other rows omit it.

>many|TRBJ2-6|TRBV6-5|NA
CASSGDNPGANVLTF
TGTGCCAGCAGTGGCGACAACCCTGGGGCCAACGTCCTGACTTTC
>few|TRBJ1-1|TRBV7-2|NA
CASSRRDEITEAFF
TGTGCCAGCTCTCGCCGGGACGAAATCACTGAAGCTTTCTTT
>many|TRBJ1-6|TRBV7-9|TRBD1
CASSRGQGESPLHF
TGTGCCAGCAGCCGGGGACAGGGAGAATCACCCCTCCACTTT
>few|TRBJ2-7|TRBV11-2|TRBD2
CASSLVGGRRTYEQYF
TGTGCCAGCAGCTTAGTGGGCGGGAGACGTACCTACGAGCAGTACTTC
>few|TRBJ1-6|TRBV20-1|TRBD1
CSATPDRASPLHF
TGCAGTGCGACCCCGGACAGGGCCTCACCCCTCCACTTT
>many|TRBJ2-6|TRBV25-1|NA
CASSAGSGANVLTF
TGTGCCAGCAGTGCAGGCTCTGGGGCCAACGTCCTGACTTTC
>NA|TRBJ2-7|TRBV20-1|NA
CSAKGVGYYEQYF
TGCAGTGCCAAAGGGGTGGGGTACTACGAGCAGTACTTC
>many|TRBJ2-5|TRBV7-9|NA
CASSLGLGDQETQYF
TGTGCCAGCAGCTTAGGTTTGGGGGACCAAGAGACCCAGTACTTC
>few|TRBJ1-1|TRBV20-1|TRBD1
CSAPRTGGEAFF
TGCAGTGCGCCTCGGACAGGGGGTGAAGCTTTCTTT
>many|TRBJ2-5|TRBV10-2|TRBD1
CASSGGTEETQYF
TGCGCCAGCAGTGGTGGGACAGAAGAGACCCAGTACTTC
>NA|TRBJ1-6|TRBV5-4|NA
CASSLGAGPQNSPLHF
TGTGCCAGCAGCTTGGGGGCAGGACCTCAAAATTCACCCCTCCACTTT
>NA|TRBJ1-3|TRBV7-9|TRBD1
CASSQDRVNTIYF
TGTGCCAGCAGCCAGGACAGGGTCAACACCATATATTTT
>once|TRBJ1-1|TRBV24-1|NA
CATSDSTGDTEAFF
TGTGCCACCAGTGATTCTACAGGAGACACTGAAGCTTTCTTT
>many|TRBJ2-7|TRBV19|TRBD1
CASSWDSHEQYF
TGTGCCAGTAGTTGGGACAGCCACGAGCAGTACTTC
>NA|TRBJ2-6|TRBV29-1|NA
CSVEDPSGANVLTF
TGCAGCGTTGAAGATCCATCGGGGGCCAACGTCCTGACTTTC
>NA|TRBJ2-7|TRBV7-9|NA
CASSLDTYEGYEQYF
TGTGCCAGCAGCCTCGACACTTATGAAGGCTACGAGCAGTACTTC
>many|TRBJ1-5|TRBV29-1|TRBD1
CSVLQGAEDQPQHF
TGCAGCGTTTTACAGGGGGCAGAGGATCAGCCCCAGCATTTT
>NA|TRBJ1-3|TRBV4-1|NA
CASSLSTVAIPGNTIYF
TGCGCCAGCAGCCTATCAACGGTGGCCATTCCTGGAAACACCATATATTTT
>NA|TRBJ1-5|TRBV19|TRBD1
CASNSGRGPNQPQHF
TGTGCCAGTAACTCCGGGAGGGGGCCAAATCAGCCCCAGCATTTT
>NA|TRBJ1-1|TRBV12-3/TRBV12-4|TRBD1
CASSPAQGMISTEAFF
TGTGCCAGCAGTCCGGCACAGGGGATGATTAGCACTGAAGCTTTCTTT
>few|TRBJ2-5|TRBV25-1|NA
CASSALERRETQYF
TGTGCCAGCAGCGCGCTAGAGAGGCGGGAGACCCAGTACTTC
>NA|TRBJ2-6|TRBV29-1|NA
CSVAPGTANEAF
NA
>NA|TRBJ2-7|TRBV10-2|NA
CASSQVWGRDYEQYF
TGCGCCAGCAGCCAAGTATGGGGCAGGGACTACGAGCAGTACTTC
>NA|TRBJ2-2|TRBV7-9|NA
CASSLVWEPGELFF
TGTGCCAGCAGCTTAGTTTGGGAGCCCGGGGAGCTGTTTTTT
>many|TRBJ1-6|TRBV7-8|NA
CASSRMDVYSPLHF
TGTGCCAGCAGCCGAATGGACGTTTATTCACCCCTCCACTTT
>once|TRBJ1-1|TRBV5-5|NA
CASSSRLCQQPLKGKAEAFF
NA
>few|TRBJ1-5|TRBV4-1|TRBD1
CASSQDPQGEGQPQHF
TGCGCCAGCAGCCAAGATCCCCAGGGGGAAGGTCAGCCCCAGCATTTT
>NA|TRBJ1-1|TRBV6-1|NA
CASREGREAFF
TGTGCCAGCAGGGAAGGGAGGGAAGCTTTCTTT
>few|TRBJ1-1|TRBV12-3/TRBV12-4|NA
CASSWWGATEAFF
TGTGCCAGCAGTTGGTGGGGGGCAACTGAAGCTTTCTTT
>NA|TRBJ2-7|TRBV7-9|NA
CASSPHKNTYEQYF
TGCGCCAGCAGCCCCCACAAGAATACCTACGAGCAGTACTTC
>many|TRBJ1-1|TRBV19|TRBD1
CASSRDRFEAFF
TGTGCCAGTAGTAGGGACAGATTTGAAGCTTTCTTT
>many|TRBJ1-1|TRBV9|TRBD1
CASTLTGTPNTEAFF
TGTGCCAGCACCCTGACAGGGACGCCGAACACTGAAGCTTTCTTT
>few|TRBJ2-7|TRBV6-1|TRBD2
CASSVVGREPYEQYF
TGTGCCAGCAGCGTCGTGGGGAGGGAGCCCTACGAGCAGTACTTC
>many|TRBJ2-5|TRBV20-1|TRBD1
CSATGTGSGETQYF
TGCAGTGCAACCGGGACAGGGTCGGGTGAGACCCAGTACTTC
>many|TRBJ2-5|TRBV29-1|NA
CSVEVFRETQYF
TGCAGCGTTGAAGTATTTCGGGAGACCCAGTACTTC
>NA|TRBJ2-7|TRBV4-3|NA
CASSHVGGGSYEQYF
TGCGCCAGCAGCCATGTGGGTGGAGGATCCTACGAGCAGTACTTC
>NA|TRBJ1-2|TRBV25-1|TRBD1
CASTQGGQGEPNYGYTF
TGTGCCAGCACCCAAGGGGGACAGGGAGAACCTAACTATGGCTACACCTTC
>NA|TRBJ1-2|TRBV5-1|NA
CASSAEQGSGYGYTF
TGCGCCAGCAGCGCGGAACAGGGCAGTGGCTATGGCTACACCTTC
>NA|TRBJ1-5|TRBV19|NA
CASSMGRFNQPQHF
TGTGCCAGTAGTATGGGACGGTTCAATCAGCCCCAGCATTTT
>few|TRBJ2-5|TRBV4-3|NA
CASSQEAGIETQYF
TGCGCCAGCAGCCAAGAGGCGGGAATCGAGACCCAGTACTTC
>NA|TRBJ2-7|TRBV4-2|TRBD1
CASSQEGQFSEYEQYF
TGTGCCAGCAGCCAAGAGGGACAGTTCTCTGAATACGAGCAGTACTTC
>few|TRBJ1-1|TRBV3-1|NA
CASSQQQGNTEAFF
TGTGCCAGCAGCCAACAACAGGGAAACACTGAAGCTTTCTTT
>NA|TRBJ2-2|TRBV11-3|TRBD2
CASTEAGRMNTGELFF
TGTGCCAGCACCGAAGCGGGACGGATGAACACCGGGGAGCTGTTTTTT
>NA|TRBJ1-2|TRBV6-6|NA
CANSYSQDYGYTF
TGTGCCAACAGTTATTCCCAAGACTATGGCTACACCTTC
>NA|TRBJ1-2|TRBV15|NA
CATRAQGYNYGYTF
TGTGCCACCCGAGCTCAGGGCTACAACTATGGCTACACCTTC
>many|TRBJ1-1|TRBV12-3/TRBV12-4|NA
CASSFRGMNTEAFF
TGTGCCAGCAGTTTTCGGGGGATGAACACTGAAGCTTTCTTT
>few|TRBJ2-7|TRBV5-6|TRBD2
CASSTGLAGEVEYF
TGTGCCAGCAGCACCGGACTAGCGGGAGAGGTAGAGTACTTC
>few|TRBJ2-7|TRBV6-4|NA
CASSEGERGEQYF
TGTGCCAGCAGTGAAGGAGAGAGGGGCGAGCAGTACTTC
>NA|TRBJ1-4|TRBV2|NA
CASGRDWNEKLFF
TGTGCCAGCGGCAGGGACTGGAATGAAAAACTGTTTTTT
>NA|TRBJ2-3|TRBV19|NA
CASSILGAEDTQYF
TGTGCCAGTAGTATATTGGGGGCGGAAGATACGCAGTATTTT
>NA|TRBJ2-7|TRBV19|NA
CASSPMDTPYEQYF
TGTGCCAGTAGCCCCATGGACACCCCCTACGAGCAGTACTTC
>many|TRBJ1-2|TRBV20-1|NA
CSARDLADYGYTF
TGCAGTGCTAGAGATCTGGCGGACTATGGCTACACCTTC
>NA|TRBJ2-5|TRBV5-1|NA
CASRGGGLQETQYF
TGCGCCAGCCGGGGAGGGGGCCTCCAAGAGACCCAGTACTTC
>NA|TRBJ1-2|TRBV13|TRBD1
CASSLTGGVVTNYGYTF
TGTGCCAGCAGCCTGACAGGGGGCGTGGTAACTAACTATGGCTACACCTTC